The sequence of this T cell receptor (beta chain) was determined in a study of T cells after yellow fever vaccination. This CDR3 contains 13 residues. Deletions cut 4 bases from V and 2 bases from J, with 9 bases between. Germline assignment: CDR1 SGHNT and CDR2 YYREEE (reference sequence). TCRdb passed the 5' RACE reads through MiXCR, listing each CDR3 protein once. Of about 400,000 distinct CDR3 sequences listed, about 6.2% are singletons. The sample here was PBMCs, taken 5 days after the yellow fever booster vaccination. The chain couples TRBV5-4 to TRBJ1-1; D unresolved. The clonotype was recovered from a man aged 25 to 45 who received the YFV17D yellow fever vaccine. The CDR3 loop is CASSPDPNTEAFF. CDR3 in DNA: TGTGCCAGCAGCCCGGACCCAAACACTGAAGCTTTCTTT.